This paragraph reports one T cell receptor beta chain. The sample originates from a study of shared clonotypes between healthy human individuals. Study summary: Each donor contributed plates that comprised three CD4 naive, three CD4 memory, two CD8 naive and one CD8 memory.

Naive CD4+ cells were CD45RA-selected; the remaining cells were memory. The authors split each subset's genomic DNA evenly across several immunoSEQ plates. Assay used: immunoSEQ multiplex PCR; TCRdb lists only in-frame clones, some missing. The sample contains more than 500,000 clones, 95% to 96% of which appear only once. Germline CDR1 and CDR2: SEHNR and FQNEAQ (reference sequence). This CDR3 has 15 residues. The V end lost 5 bases, the J end lost 0 bases, and 10 bases lay between the germline ends. The sequence was collected from a woman aged 25 to 45 in good health. This sequence joins TRBV7-9 and TRBJ1-4; D gene ambiguous. What was sequenced was naive CD4+ T cells sorted from blood. Subset reported: CD45RA+ positively selected. The CDR3 DNA is TGTGCCAGCAGCGGAAGTGCGCCAACTAATGAAAAACTGTTTTTT. This encodes CASSGSAPTNEKLFF.